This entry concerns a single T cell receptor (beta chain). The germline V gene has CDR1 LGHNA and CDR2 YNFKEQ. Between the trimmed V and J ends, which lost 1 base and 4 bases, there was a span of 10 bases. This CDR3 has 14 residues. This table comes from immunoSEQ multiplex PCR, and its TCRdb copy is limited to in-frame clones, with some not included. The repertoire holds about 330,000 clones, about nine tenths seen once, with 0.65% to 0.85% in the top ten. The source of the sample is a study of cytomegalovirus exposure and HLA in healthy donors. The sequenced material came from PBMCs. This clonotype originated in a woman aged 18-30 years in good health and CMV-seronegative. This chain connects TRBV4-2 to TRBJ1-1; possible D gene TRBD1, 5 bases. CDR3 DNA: TGTGCCAGCAGCCAAGGACAGACACTCACTGAAGCTTTCTTT. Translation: CASSQGQTLTEAFF.